This entry is about one T cell receptor (beta chain). Ipilimumab CTLA-4 blockade and focal radiation were given to patients with chemo-refractory metastatic non-small-cell lung cancer. The data belong to a study of radiotherapy plus CTLA-4 blockade in lung cancer. The CDR3 contains 13 residues. Trimming took off 6 bases at V and 6 bases at J, with 15 bases between the two ends. Looked up from germline, CDR1 is SNHLY and CDR2 is FYNNEI. Measured with immunoSEQ multiplex PCR; TCRdb has only the in-frame clones, and not every one. The profile shows tens of thousands of clones, more than 70% of them singletons.

The sequences come from peripheral blood, collected from a patient treated with radiotherapy plus ipilimumab. This sequence originates from a human donor with non-small cell lung cancer whose response to radiotherapy plus ipilimumab could not be evaluated. This rearrangement joins TRBV2 to TRBJ2-7, with D tentatively TRBD1 (6 bases). The CDR3 coding sequence is TGTGCCAGCAGGAAACAGGGAGTAGGCGAGCAGTACTTC. Protein product: CASRKQGVGEQYF. Full variable domain (missing parts from reference TRBV2 and TRBJ2-7): EPEVTQTPSHQVTQMGQEVILRCVPISNHLYFYWYRQILGQKVEFLVSFYNNEISEKSEIFDDQFSVERPDGSNFTLKIRSTKLEDSAMYFCASRKQGVGEQYFGPGTRLTVT.